This TCR beta chain was retrieved from a study of blood T cells in healthy people across ages. Germline CDR1 reads SGHTA; CDR2 reads FQGNSA. After removal of 5 bases from V and 7 bases from J, the junction contained 11 bases not matched to a gene. This CDR3 region has 16 residues. For the second PCR, which ran for 7 to 11 cycles, a sample-barcoded 5' primer and a J-beta primer mix were used. Each CDR3 protein gets one entry after TCRdb re-called the 5' RACE reads with MiXCR. The sample yields 650,000 to 1,000,000 distinct CDR3 sequences, more than 35% seen once. This chain links TRBV7-2 with TRBJ2-1; 10 nucleotides match TRBD2. The source is a man older than 75 in good health. Input material: blood. The CDR3 DNA reads TGTGCCAGCAGCCGTTCTAGCGGGGGAACGGGGAATGAGCAGTTCTTC. Its protein product is CASSRSSGGTGNEQFF.